This is a list of T cell receptor beta chains from one sample in a study of T cell repertoires in cytomegalovirus infection. MiXCR, run by TCRdb on the reads, gives a single entry per CDR3 protein. The repertoire holds about 740,000 distinct CDR3 sequences, with about a third as singletons. The sample taken for sequencing was PBMCs. These TCRs come from a human donor in good health (CMV status not recorded). Some clones in this sample may be carry-over from other donors' samples. CDR3s include the opening cysteine and the closing phenylalanine or tryptophan. D genes are given only for firm matches. The size of a clone is reported for some rows only, either as once, few or many, or as a class for expanded clones.

V,size,J,D,DNA,CDR3
TRBV28,-,TRBJ2-1,-,TGTGCCAGCAGTTTAAGAGGGCGGCCCTACAATGAGCAGTTCTTC,CASSLRGRPYNEQFF
TRBV20-1,-,TRBJ2-2,-,TGCAGTGCTAGAGATCTACCCATGGTAACAGAGGGTAACACCGGGGAGCTGTTTTTT,CSARDLPMVTEGNTGELFF
TRBV6-5,few,TRBJ1-4,-,TGTGCCAGCAGGGAGGCCATTTTCGAAAAACTGTTTTTT,CASREAIFEKLFF
TRBV2,-,TRBJ1-2,-,TGTGCCAGCAGTGAAGAAGCCTCGCCTAACTATGGCAACACCTTC,CASSEEASPNYGNTF
TRBV28,-,TRBJ1-2,TRBD1,TGTGCCAGCAGTTCATCTAGGACAGGGGATGGCTACACCTTC,CASSSSRTGDGYTF
TRBV12-3/TRBV12-4,-,TRBJ1-5,-,TGTGCCAGCAGTTTACGGCCAGTCCTTACGGCCAATCAGCCCCAGCATTTT,CASSLRPVLTANQPQHF
TRBV3-1,few,TRBJ2-1,-,TGTGCCAGCAGCCAAGATCTTCAGGGGCAGTTCTTC,CASSQDLQGQFF
TRBV6-1,-,TRBJ2-2,TRBD2,TGTGCCAGCAGCTATGGCCTCAAAGCGGGAGGGCACACCGGGGAGCTGTTTTTT,CASSYGLKAGGHTGELFF
TRBV7-6,few,TRBJ2-7,TRBD1,TGTGCCAGCAGACAGGACAGGACGGCTCGAGAGCAGTACTTC,CASRQDRTAREQYF
TRBV6-4,-,TRBJ1-5,-,TGTGCCCGCAGTGGGGGGGCCGATCAGCCCCAGCATTTT,CARSGGADQPQHF
TRBV7-8,many,TRBJ2-1,-,TGTGCCAGCAGCCCCCGACGCAATGAGCAGTTCTTC,CASSPRRNEQFF
TRBV7-2,many,TRBJ2-1,TRBD2,TGTGCCAGCAGCTTAGTGACTAGCGGGAGTAAGCATGAGCAGTTCTTC,CASSLVTSGSKHEQFF
TRBV28,once,TRBJ2-2,-,TGTGCCAGCAGTTTATTTACAGGAGGGAACACCGGGGAGCTGTTTTTT,CASSLFTGGNTGELFF
TRBV10-2,-,TRBJ2-7,-,TGCGCCAGCAGTGAGTCGTTACCAGGGGCAGTCGAGCAGTACTTC,CASSESLPGAVEQYF
TRBV2,-,TRBJ1-1,-,TGTGCCAGCAGGGAAATTATGAACACTGAAGCTTTCTTT,CASREIMNTEAFF
TRBV6-5,few,TRBJ1-2,-,TGTGCCAGCAGTTACTCGAGGGGGGGCTACACCTTC,CASSYSRGGYTF
TRBV9,few,TRBJ2-2,TRBD2,TGTGCCAGCAGCGGGCCTTGGGGGGGAGGCACCGGGGAGCTGTTTTTT,CASSGPWGGGTGELFF
TRBV28,few,TRBJ2-7,-,TGTGCCAGCAGTCTAACCCCAGGACCCGAATTGAACTACGAGCAGTACTTC,CASSLTPGPELNYEQYF
TRBV27,-,TRBJ1-6,-,TGTGCCAGCAGTTTCCGGACACCAAATTCACCCCTCCACTTT,CASSFRTPNSPLHF
TRBV7-6,-,TRBJ2-1,TRBD2,TGTGCTAGCAGCCCCGGCGCATCACTAGCGGGCAATGAGCAGTTCTTC,CASSPGASLAGNEQFF
TRBV6-6,once,TRBJ1-2,-,TGTGCCAGCAGTTACTCGACAGGCGGCAACACCTTC,CASSYSTGGNTF
TRBV7-9,few,TRBJ2-7,TRBD1,TGTGCCAGCAGCTCAACCTCGGCACAGGGGGCCTACGAGCAGTACTTC,CASSSTSAQGAYEQYF
TRBV28,-,TRBJ1-4,-,TGTGCCAGCAGTTTTCGCGGGGGGGCCGCACCTCTGTTTTTT,CASSFRGGAAPLFF
TRBV27,few,TRBJ2-3,-,TGTGCCAGCAGTTCTCCGGGAGTGGTCGGTGGATGGAGCACAGATACGCAGTATTTT,CASSSPGVVGGWSTDTQYF
TRBV12-3/TRBV12-4,few,TRBJ2-7,-,TGTGCCAGCAGGGGGGGGGGACAGCATCGCTCCTACGAGCAGTACTTC,CASRGGGQHRSYEQYF
TRBV7-3,-,TRBJ1-1,TRBD1,TGTGCCAGCAGCCGACAGGGGGCCAACACTGAAGCTTTCTTT,CASSRQGANTEAFF